A single sample is the source of the 32 T cell receptor beta chains below, sequenced in a study of blood T cell repertoires in COVID-19. Here immunoSEQ multiplex PCR was the method, and the copy in TCRdb shows in-frame clones only, minus some. The sample includes roughly 15,000 clones, less than 90% of them seen just once. Sequencing was carried out using peripheral blood. These receptors came from a man in his forties or fifties with active COVID-19.

The chain joins TRBV3-1 (or the pseudogene TRBV3-2) to TRBJ2-2, with 9 bases lining up with TRBD2. The CDR3 has 17 residues. The germline V gene encodes CDR1 LGHDT and CDR2 YNNKEL (reference sequence). Trimming took 2 bases from V and 2 from J; bases not matched to a gene: 6. Written as DNA, the CDR3 is TGTGCCAGCAGCCAAACCTGGGGGACTAGCAACACCGGGGAGCTGTTTTTT. Translated: CASSQTWGTSNTGELFF.

This chain joins TRBV7-9 and TRBJ2-3; 10 bases match TRBD2. Germline assignment: CDR1 SEHNR and CDR2 FQNEAQ (reference sequence). The CDR3 contains 18 residues. Trimming removed 4 bases from V and 0 bases from J; junction bases left unmatched: 10. The CDR3 nucleotides read TGTGCCAGCAGCTCCGCCCCAGGGACTAGCGCTAGCACAGATACGCAGTATTTT. Translated, it gives CASSSAPGTSASTDTQYF.

This clone showed up just once. The chain couples TRBV9 to TRBJ2-3; 11 bases agree with TRBD2. The CDR3 runs to 15 residues. Losses at the gene ends were 4 bases for V and 6 bases for J; bases not matched to a gene: 7. CDR1 SGDLS and CDR2 YYNGEE come from the germline V gene. CDR3 amino acids: CASSLSGRAPDTQYF. The CDR3 nucleotides are TGTGCCAGCAGCCTTAGCGGGAGGGCCCCGGATACGCAGTATTTT.

V is TRBV14 and J is TRBJ2-7; 8 bases are shared with TRBD1. V lost 6 bases, J lost 6 bases, and 7 bases stayed unmatched. The CDR3 contains 13 residues. The V gene's germline CDR1 is SGHDN and CDR2 FVKESK. CDR3 bases: TGTGCCAGCAGGAGGACAGGGAGGCCCGAGCAGTACTTC. Protein: CASRRTGRPEQYF.

J is TRBJ2-1 and V is TRBV11-2; 7 bases are a match to TRBD2. This CDR3 is 14 amino acids long. Per germline, CDR1 SGHAT and CDR2 FQNNGV. The J segment lost 10 bases and the V segment lost 4 bases, leaving 10 bases of the junction unmatched. CDR3: CASSWGGATGEQFF. CDR3 DNA: TGTGCCAGCAGCTGGGGAGGGGCAACGGGGGAGCAGTTCTTC.

The genes are TRBV7-6 and TRBJ2-2; TRBD1 might be the D (5 bases). V was trimmed by 1 base and J by 3 bases, leaving 9 bases between them. There are 15 residues in the CDR3. CDR1 is SGHVS, CDR2 FNYEAQ, per germline. CDR3 DNA sequence: TGTGCCAGCAGCTTAGTTGACAGCTACACCGGGGAGCTGTTTTTT. Protein product: CASSLVDSYTGELFF.

The chain links TRBV7-9 to TRBJ2-7; 8 nucleotides align to TRBD2. Germline V CDR1 and CDR2: SEHNR, FQNEAQ (reference sequence). J was trimmed by 1 base and V by 5 bases; bases with no gene match: 4. The CDR3 is 14 amino acids. CDR3 residues: CASSPLAGSYEQYF. DNA for the CDR3: TGTGCCAGCAGCCCTTTAGCGGGATCCTACGAGCAGTACTTC. Supplemented by reference TRBV7-9 and TRBJ2-7, the full variable domain reads DTGVSQNPRHKITKRGQNVTFRCDPISEHNRLYWYRQTLGQGPEFLTYFQNEAQLEKSRLLSDRFSAERPKGSFSTLEIQRTEQGDSAMYLCASSPLAGSYEQYFGPGTRLTVT.

V gene TRBV7-9 combines with J gene TRBJ2-3; no clear D gene. The CDR3 sequence is 16 residues long. From germline, CDR1 is SEHNR and CDR2 FQNEAQ (reference sequence). Trimming removed 7 bases from V and 1 base from J, with 18 bases in between. CDR3 in amino acids: CASTPFRSCGTDTQYF. The DNA of the CDR3 is TGTGCCAGCACCCCTTTCCGAAGTTGCGGCACAGATACGCAGTATTTT.

The gene calls are TRBV14 and TRBJ1-4; 8 bases align to TRBD1. CDR1 is SGHDN and CDR2 is FVKESK in the germline V gene. V was clipped by 4 bases and J by 0 bases; unmatched bases: 7. This CDR3 has 17 residues. CDR3 sequence: CASSPWTGRATNEKLFF. The DNA of the CDR3 is TGTGCCAGCAGCCCCTGGACAGGGCGAGCAACTAATGAAAAACTGTTTTTT. The full variable domain, its missing parts supplied by reference TRBV14 and TRBJ1-4, is EAGVTQFPSHSVIEKGQTVTLRCDPISGHDNLYWYRRVMGKEIKFLLHFVKESKQDESGMPNNRFLAERTGGTYSTLKVQPAELEDSGVYFCASSPWTGRATNEKLFFGSGTQLSVL.

The gene calls are TRBV2 and TRBJ2-7; D is uncertain. The V gene lost 5 bases and the J gene lost 3 bases, with 11 bases spanning the gap. This CDR3 has 13 residues. CDR1 SNHLY and CDR2 FYNNEI come from the germline V gene. CDR3 sequence reads: CASSYIVRYEQYF. Here the CDR3 DNA reads TGTGCCAGCAGTTACATTGTCCGCTACGAGCAGTACTTC.

A single count supports this clone. The chain uses TRBV5-1 and TRBJ2-1; tentative D call: TRBD2 (6 bases). V lost 4 bases, J lost 4 bases, and 15 bases lay in between. There are 15 residues in the CDR3. Germline CDR1 and CDR2: SGHRS and YFSETQ. The CDR3 nucleotides read TGCGCCAGCAGCACCGGGACTGCCCTTTACAATGAGCAGTTCTTC. It specifies CASSTGTALYNEQFF.

This rearrangement joins TRBV13 to TRBJ2-5; D gene uncertain. Trimming took 5 bases from V and 2 from J, leaving 15 bases between them. The CDR3 totals 15 residues. Germline lookup yields CDR1 PRHDT and CDR2 FYEKMQ (reference sequence). The chain's CDR3 is CASSRSAVIQETQYF. CDR3 coding DNA: TGTGCCAGCAGCCGATCGGCGGTTATACAAGAGACCCAGTACTTC.

A few counts support this clone. One end of the junction is discordant with germline, which a read error may explain. CDR3: CASSLEAGGYNEQFF. CDR3 nucleotides: TGTGCTAGCAGCTTAGAGGCGGGAGGGTACAATGAGCAGTTCTTC. The genes are TRBV7-7 and TRBJ2-1; 9 positions match TRBD2. Germline lookup yields CDR1 SSHAT and CDR2 FNYEAQ (reference sequence). The CDR3 covers 15 residues. The full variable domain, in which reference TRBV7-7 and TRBJ2-1 provide the parts outside the CDR3, is GAGVSQSPRYKVTKRGQDVTLRCDPISSHATLYWYQQALGQGPEFLTYFNYEAQPDKSGLPSDRFSAERPEGSISTLTIQRTEQRDSAMYRCASSLEAGGYNEQFFGPGTRLTVL.

This chain connects TRBV4-1 to TRBJ2-3; 12 bases line up with TRBD2. Germline V lookup: CDR1 MGHRA, CDR2 YSYEKL. V gave up 0 bases and J gave up 5 bases; unmatched junction bases: 6. CDR3 length equals 17 residues. The CDR3 sequence is CASSQDTGLAGLDTQYF. CDR3 nucleotide sequence: TGCGCCAGCAGCCAAGATACTGGACTAGCGGGACTAGATACGCAGTATTTT.

The chain links TRBV19 to TRBJ1-1; 8 bases agree with TRBD1. Per germline, CDR1 LNHDA and CDR2 SQIVND (reference sequence). This CDR3 is built from 16 residues. The V gene end was trimmed by 6 bases and the J gene end by 0 bases; junction bases not matched to a gene: 9. The CDR3 DNA sequence: TGTGCCAGTAGGGGACAGGCCAAGGGAATGAACACTGAAGCTTTCTTT. Translated: CASRGQAKGMNTEAFF.

The J gene is TRBJ2-7, the V gene TRBV6-5; possible D gene TRBD1, 6 bases. The germline V gene has CDR1 MNHEY and CDR2 SVGAGI. The CDR3 totals 13 residues. V lost 8 bases and J 0 bases, leaving 11 bases between the germline ends. CDR3 protein: CASGHRDSYEQYF. The CDR3 DNA reads TGTGCCAGCGGCCACAGGGACTCCTACGAGCAGTACTTC.

This clone occurred a few times. CDR3 sequence (DNA): TGTGCCAGCAGTGAGGGGACAGGGCCCTACAATGAGCAGTTCTTC. Its protein product is CASSEGTGPYNEQFF. The chain couples TRBV2 to TRBJ2-1; 9 nucleotides align to TRBD1. This CDR3 region has 15 residues. V lost 3 bases, J lost 2 bases, and 2 bases stayed unmatched. The germline CDR1 and CDR2 sequences are SNHLY and FYNNEI.

The chain couples TRBV6-5 to TRBJ2-1; the match to TRBD2 covers 8 bases. Trimming cost V 0 bases and J 8 bases; bases outside gene matches: 6. CDR1 MNHEY and CDR2 SVGAGI come from the germline V gene. This CDR3 is 15 amino acids long. Here the CDR3 DNA reads TGTGCCAGCAGTTACTCCCGGGAGGGCCGCGATGAGCAGTTCTTC. The encoded protein is CASSYSREGRDEQFF.

The chain links TRBV5-6 to TRBJ1-2, with D perhaps TRBD1 (5 bases). Trimming removed 5 bases from V and 3 bases from J, with 11 bases in between. The CDR3 loop spans 13 amino acids. CDR1 and CDR2 (germline): SGHDT, YYEEEE. CDR3: CASRLPGDYGYTF. CDR3 DNA: TGTGCCAGCAGGCTTCCGGGGGACTATGGCTACACCTTC. The variable domain in full, completed from reference TRBV5-6 and TRBJ1-2, reads DAGVTQSPTHLIKTRGQQVTLRCSPKSGHDTVSWYQQALGQGPQFIFQYYEEEERQRGNFPDRFSGHQFPNYSSELNVNALLLGDSALYLCASRLPGDYGYTFGSGTRLTVV.

J is TRBJ2-7 and V is TRBV19; possibly TRBD2 for D (6 bases). The germline V and J ends were trimmed by 6 bases and 3 bases, with 18 bases remaining between them. The CDR3 is 15 amino acids. Germline CDR1 is LNHDA and CDR2 is SQIVND (reference sequence). The CDR3 coding sequence is TGTGCCAGTAGCTTTAGCGGAGACGGGATCTACGAGCAGTACTTC. Its translation is CASSFSGDGIYEQYF. Supplemented by reference TRBV19 and TRBJ2-7, the full variable domain reads DGGITQSPKYLFRKEGQNVTLSCEQNLNHDAMYWYRQDPGQGLRLIYYSQIVNDFQKGDIAEGYSVSREKKESFPLTVTSAQKNPTAFYLCASSFSGDGIYEQYFGPGTRLTVT.

V usage is TRBV24-1 and J usage is TRBJ2-1; D might be TRBD2 (5 bases). The CDR3 contains 14 residues. Trimming stripped 3 bases from V and 3 bases from J, with 8 bases between. Germline CDR1 and CDR2: KGHDR and SFDVKD. This chain's CDR3 is CATSDPGSYNEQFF. The CDR3 DNA sequence: TGTGCCACCAGTGATCCGGGAAGCTACAATGAGCAGTTCTTC.

The chain combines TRBV6-1 with TRBJ2-7; D gene unclear. Per germline, CDR1 MNHNS and CDR2 SASEGT. The CDR3 spans 14 residues. V dropped 3 bases and J dropped 4 bases, with 13 bases sitting between them. CDR3 residues: CASSDAPVEYEQYF. CDR3 DNA: TGTGCCAGCAGTGACGCGCCTGTCGAATACGAGCAGTACTTC.

The V call is TRBV21-1, the J call TRBJ1-5; the DNA was not compared with TRBD1, the D call given in the table. TRBV21-1 is a pseudogene segment. The CDR3 extends over 15 amino acids. This CDR3 is CASSKSNRSDQPQHF. CDR3 DNA sequence: TGTGCCAGCAGCAAATCCAACAGGTCAGATCAGCCCCAGCATTTT.

The J gene is TRBJ2-3, the V gene TRBV7-9; 9 nucleotides align to TRBD2. Germline V lookup: CDR1 SEHNR, CDR2 FQNEAQ (reference sequence). The trim removed 5 bases at V and 2 bases at J, leaving 14 bases unmatched. The CDR3 totals 18 residues. The CDR3 DNA is TGTGCCAGCAGCCAGGGGGTAGCGGGAGTAAGTTTCACAGATACGCAGTATTTT. Translating gives CASSQGVAGVSFTDTQYF. Using reference TRBV7-9 and TRBJ2-3 for the parts outside the CDR3, the full variable domain is DTGVSQNPRHKITKRGQNVTFRCDPISEHNRLYWYRQTLGQGPEFLTYFQNEAQLEKSRLLSDRFSAERPKGSFSTLEIQRTEQGDSAMYLCASSQGVAGVSFTDTQYFGPGTRLTVL.

The chain has TRBV7-2 and TRBJ2-3; D might be TRBD2 (6 bases). The CDR3 has 17 residues. Deletions cut 1 base from V and 1 base from J, with 15 bases between. Per the germline V gene, CDR1 is SGHTA and CDR2 is FQGNSA. The CDR3 DNA is TGTGCCAGCAGCTTAGTCGCAGCGGGCACTGGCACAGATACGCAGTATTTT. Translating gives CASSLVAAGTGTDTQYF.

This chain links TRBV25-1 with TRBJ2-7, with TRBD2 as a possible D gene (5 bases). The CDR3 is 15 amino acids. CDR1 and CDR2 (germline): MGHDK, SYGVNS. Trimming took off 1 base at V and 4 bases at J, with 14 bases between the two ends. The CDR3 DNA reads TGTGCCAGCAGTGAATTCGGGGAGTCCCCTTACGAGCAGTACTTC. Amino acids: CASSEFGESPYEQYF.

This chain uses TRBV5-1 with TRBJ2-7; 7 bases agree with TRBD1. Per the germline V gene, CDR1 is SGHRS and CDR2 is YFSETQ. Trimming took 2 bases from V and 3 from J; bases not matched to a gene: 8. The CDR3 runs 15 residues. The CDR3 region has the DNA TGCGCCAGCAGCTTACCGGGACAGAATAGCTACGAGCAGTACTTC. Translated: CASSLPGQNSYEQYF.

The chain recombines TRBV9 with TRBJ2-1; TRBD2 agrees at 11 bases. The CDR3 spans 14 residues. The germline V gene has CDR1 SGDLS and CDR2 YYNGEE. V lost 0 bases to trimming and J lost 10 bases; unmatched junction nucleotides: 3. The CDR3 sequence: CASSVGGLAEEQFF. DNA of the CDR3: TGTGCCAGCAGCGTAGGGGGACTAGCGGAGGAGCAGTTCTTC.

This chain connects TRBV3-1 (or the pseudogene TRBV3-2) to TRBJ2-1; a possible D gene is TRBD1 (5 bases). With 6 bases removed from V and 0 bases from J, the gap between germline ends came to 12 bases. The germline CDR1 and CDR2 sequences are LGHDT and YNNKEL (reference sequence). The CDR3 is 15 amino acids. CDR3 DNA: TGTGCCAGCAGTCCGACAGATTTCTCCTACAATGAGCAGTTCTTC. Protein sequence: CASSPTDFSYNEQFF.

V usage is TRBV9 and J usage is TRBJ2-7; 9 nucleotides match TRBD2. The J segment lost 0 bases and the V segment lost 0 bases, leaving 7 bases of the junction unmatched. CDR1 is SGDLS and CDR2 is YYNGEE in the germline V gene. The CDR3 has 17 residues. The CDR3 here is CASSVGASGASSYEQYF. The CDR3 DNA reads as TGTGCCAGCAGCGTAGGGGCTAGCGGGGCCAGCTCCTACGAGCAGTACTTC.

This clone was seen only once. The rearrangement uses TRBV5-6 and TRBJ1-5, with TRBD1 matching 7 bases. CDR1 and CDR2 (germline): SGHDT, YYEEEE. V dropped 4 bases and J dropped 0; count of bases not matched to a gene: 16. The CDR3 covers 19 residues. CDR3 sequence: CASSATGAHHKSSNQPQHF. CDR3 in DNA: TGTGCCAGCAGCGCAACAGGGGCCCACCACAAGAGTAGCAATCAGCCCCAGCATTTT.

The rearrangement uses TRBV11-2 and TRBJ2-7, with 8 bases identical to TRBD2. Germline V gene data show CDR1 as SGHAT and CDR2 as FQNNGV. The CDR3 is made up of 15 amino acids. Trimming took 0 bases from V and 4 from J; bases not matched to a gene: 5. As DNA, the CDR3 is TGTGCCAGCAGCTTAGAGGGGGGACTAGGATACGAGCAGTACTTC. Residues: CASSLEGGLGYEQYF.